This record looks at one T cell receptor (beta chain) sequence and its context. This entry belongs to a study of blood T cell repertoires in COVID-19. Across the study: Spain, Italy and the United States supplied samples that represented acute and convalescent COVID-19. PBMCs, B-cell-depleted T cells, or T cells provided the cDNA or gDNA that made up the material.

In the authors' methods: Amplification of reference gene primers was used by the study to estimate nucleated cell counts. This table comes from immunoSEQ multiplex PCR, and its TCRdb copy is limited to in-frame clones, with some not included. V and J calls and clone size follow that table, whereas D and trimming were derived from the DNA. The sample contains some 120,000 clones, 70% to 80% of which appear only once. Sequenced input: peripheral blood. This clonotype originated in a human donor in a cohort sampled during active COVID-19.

The CDR3 loop is CAWDRGGGSYNEQFF. The DNA for the CDR3 is TGTGCCTGGGACAGGGGTGGGGGAAGCTACAATGAGCAGTTCTTC. V and J are TRBV30 and TRBJ2-1, with 8 bases that match TRBD1. Trimming took 5 bases from V and 3 from J; bases not matched to a gene: 9. The germline gives CDR1 GTSNPN, CDR2 SVGIG (reference sequence). The CDR3 is 15 amino acids.